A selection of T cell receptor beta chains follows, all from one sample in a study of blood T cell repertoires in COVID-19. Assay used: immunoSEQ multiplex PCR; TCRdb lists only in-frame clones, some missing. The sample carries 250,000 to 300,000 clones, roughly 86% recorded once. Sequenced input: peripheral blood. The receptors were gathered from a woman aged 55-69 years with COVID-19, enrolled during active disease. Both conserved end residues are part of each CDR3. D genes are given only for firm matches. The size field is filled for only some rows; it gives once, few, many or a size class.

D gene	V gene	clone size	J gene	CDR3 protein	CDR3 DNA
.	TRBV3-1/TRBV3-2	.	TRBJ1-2	CASSQGAQGQQGYTF	TGTGCCAGCAGCCAAGGGGCTCAGGGACAACAGGGCTACACCTTC
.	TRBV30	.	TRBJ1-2	CAWSGPGIYGYTF	TGTGCCTGGAGTGGGCCGGGAATCTATGGCTACACCTTC
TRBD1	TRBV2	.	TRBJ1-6	CASSAGTGLASPLHF	TGTGCCAGCAGTGCCGGGACAGGCCTTGCTTCACCCCTCCACTTT
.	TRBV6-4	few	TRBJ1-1	CASSDSAAGITEAFF	TGTGCCAGCAGTGACTCGGCAGCAGGAATCACTGAAGCTTTCTTT
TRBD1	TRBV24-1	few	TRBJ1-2	CATSDNRRGLSYGYTF	TGTGCCACCAGTGATAACCGAAGGGGGCTGAGCTATGGCTACACCTTC
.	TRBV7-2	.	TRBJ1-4	CASSSAVREKLFF	TGTGCCAGCAGCTCCGCGGTGAGGGAAAAACTGTTTTTT
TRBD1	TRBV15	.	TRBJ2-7	CATSETGGPFLASYEQYF	TGTGCCACCAGCGAGACAGGGGGCCCGTTTTTAGCGTCCTACGAGCAGTACTTC
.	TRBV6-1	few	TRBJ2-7	CASSDGRTFSYEQYF	TGTGCCAGCAGTGACGGTAGGACATTCTCCTACGAGCAGTACTTC
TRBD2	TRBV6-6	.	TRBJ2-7	CATSVAGGQYF	TGTGCCACCTCGGTGGCGGGGGGCCAGTACTTC
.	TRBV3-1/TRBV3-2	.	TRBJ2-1	CASSQPGDNEQFF	TGTGCCAGCAGCCAACCGGGGGACAATGAGCAGTTCTTC
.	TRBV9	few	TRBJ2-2	CASSAGAGAGELFF	TGTGCCAGCAGCGCCGGAGCAGGGGCCGGGGAGCTGTTTTTT
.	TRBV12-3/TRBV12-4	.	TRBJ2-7	CASSQTRYEQYF	TGTGCCAGCAGTCAGACTAGGTACGAGCAGTACTTC
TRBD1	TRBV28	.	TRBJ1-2	CASTIQGVYGYTF	TGTGCCAGCACGATACAGGGGGTCTATGGCTACACCTTC
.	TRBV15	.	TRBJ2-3	CATSRDHTDTQYF	TGTGCCACCAGCAGAGACCACACAGATACGCAGTATTTT
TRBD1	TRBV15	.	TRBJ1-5	CATSSRDRGLYSNQPQHF	TGTGCCACCAGCAGCCGGGACAGGGGGCTTTATAGCAATCAGCCCCAGCATTTT
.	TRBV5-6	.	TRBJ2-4	CASSLGNRKNIQYF	TGTGCCAGCAGCTTGGGTAACAGGAAAAACATTCAGTACTTC
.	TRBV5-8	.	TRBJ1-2	CASSKRLWTADSNYGYTF	TGTGCCAGCAGTAAGAGACTGTGGACAGCGGATTCTAACTATGGCTACACCTTC
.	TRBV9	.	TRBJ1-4	CASSLRGNGFGTNEKLFF	TGTGCCAGCAGCCTACGAGGTAACGGATTTGGCACTAATGAAAAACTGTTTTTT
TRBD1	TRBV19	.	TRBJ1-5	CASSIYRGSNQPQHF	TGTGCCAGTAGTATTTACAGGGGAAGCAATCAGCCCCAGCATTTT
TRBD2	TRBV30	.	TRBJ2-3	CAWVIAGGPDTQYF	TGTGCCTGGGTCATAGCGGGAGGGCCCGATACGCAGTATTTT
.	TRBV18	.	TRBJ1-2	CASSPLGGYGYTF	TGTGCCAGCTCACCACTAGGAGGGTATGGCTACACCTTC
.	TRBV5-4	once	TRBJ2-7	CASSVNYEQYF	TGTGCCAGCAGCGTAAACTACGAGCAGTACTTC
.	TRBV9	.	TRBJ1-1	CASTDSTEGGDTEAFF	TGTGCCAGCACCGACTCCACCGAGGGGGGGGACACTGAAGCTTTCTTT
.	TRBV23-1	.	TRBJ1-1	CASSQHLMTDNTEAFF	TGCGCCAGCAGTCAACACCTAATGACAGATAACACTGAAGCTTTCTTT
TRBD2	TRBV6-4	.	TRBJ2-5	CARTSGSETQYF	TGTGCCCGCACGAGCGGGAGTGAGACCCAGTACTTC
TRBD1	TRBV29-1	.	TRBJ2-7	CSAQGTYEQYF	TGCAGCGCACAGGGGACCTACGAGCAGTACTTC
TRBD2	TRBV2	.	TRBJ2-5	CASSVGPSGSGWGPQETQYF	TGTGCCAGCAGTGTAGGCCCAAGCGGGAGTGGGTGGGGACCTCAAGAGACCCAGTACTTC
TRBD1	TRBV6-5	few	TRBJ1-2	CASTGQGRYGYTF	TGTGCCAGCACTGGACAGGGCCGGTATGGCTACACCTTC
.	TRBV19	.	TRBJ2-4	CASSMYEGGNIQYF	TGTGCCAGTAGTATGTATGAGGGCGGAAACATTCAGTACTTC
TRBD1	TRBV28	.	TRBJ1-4	CASSLPLAFGTGVMKWLFF	TGTGCCAGCAGTTTGCCCCTTGCATTCGGGACAGGGGTAATGAAATGGCTGTTTTTT
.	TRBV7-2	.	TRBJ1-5	CASSLRRRYSNQPQHF	TGTGCCAGCAGCTTAAGAAGGAGATATAGCAATCAGCCCCAGCATTTT